Listed here is a single T cell receptor beta chain. What it binds is not known. Germline V CDR1 and CDR2: SGHRS, YFSETQ. The CDR3 runs 17 residues. V was cut by 0 bases and J by 1 base, with 16 bases left in between. The data originate from a study of a mutant IDH1 vaccine in newly diagnosed glioma. Libraries were prepared by immunoSEQ multiplex PCR; TCRdb keeps only in-frame clonotypes and omits some of them. Among roughly 48,000 clones listed, roughly four fifths were seen once. Time point reported: week 35, safety follow-up. Each dose of the vaccine consisted of 300 ug of mutant IDH1 20-mer peptide, with topical imiquimod.

The TCR sequence derives from a man between 40 and 49 years old with glioma. V and J are TRBV5-1 and TRBJ1-1, with a tentative D call TRBD1 (5 bases). This sample comprised PBMCs, obtained from a glioma patient whose treatment included an IDH1 peptide vaccine. CDR3 nucleotide sequence: TGCGCCAGCAGCTTGGCATGGAGGGGCGACCCGAACACTGAAGCTTTCTTT. Protein product: CASSLAWRGDPNTEAFF.